The sequence of this T cell receptor beta chain was determined in a study of human T cells and chemical hapten exposure. TCRdb re-called the RACE reads with MiXCR, one entry per CDR3 protein. Here the sample spans fewer than 45,000 distinct CDR3 sequences, about 4.2% being singletons. This CDR3 is 14 amino acids long. V gave up 5 bases and J gave up 5 bases; unmatched junction bases: 5. Germline CDR1 reads MNHEY; CDR2 reads SMNVEV (reference sequence). Findings and limits, study-wide: Donors had alopecia, so their immune response may differ from healthy people's. Among expanded TCRs, significantly more large CDR3 similarity clusters formed than among controls. Patch test score was positively correlated with the counts of PT1 expanded TCRs.

This clonotype was seen ten or more times. Its matching antigen is unknown. Indicated time point: patch test 1, 2 weeks after DPC sensitization. The treatment was: therapeutic diphenylcyclopropenone sensitization with weekly scalp DPC. Unfractionated whole blood served as the source for total RNA extraction. The sample consisted of whole blood, taken in connection with sensitization to the hapten diphenylcyclopropenone (DPC). The sequence was collected from a man aged 50-59 years with alopecia areata. Some clones in this sample may be carry-over from other donors' samples. The chain is built from TRBV27 and TRBJ2-7; 11 nucleotides agree with TRBD1. The CDR3 reads CASSRGQGADEQYF. The CDR3 DNA reads as TGTGCCAGCAGTAGAGGACAGGGGGCCGACGAGCAGTACTTC.